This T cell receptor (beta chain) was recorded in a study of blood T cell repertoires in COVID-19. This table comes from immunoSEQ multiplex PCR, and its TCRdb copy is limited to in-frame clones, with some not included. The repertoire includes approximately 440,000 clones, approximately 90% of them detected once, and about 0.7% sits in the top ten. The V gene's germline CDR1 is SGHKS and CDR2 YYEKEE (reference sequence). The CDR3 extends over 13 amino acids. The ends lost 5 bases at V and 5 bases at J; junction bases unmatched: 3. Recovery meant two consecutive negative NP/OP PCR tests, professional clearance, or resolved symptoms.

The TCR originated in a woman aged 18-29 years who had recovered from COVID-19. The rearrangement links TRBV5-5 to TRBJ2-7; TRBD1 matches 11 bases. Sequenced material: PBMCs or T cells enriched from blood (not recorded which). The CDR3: CASRSGQGDEQYF. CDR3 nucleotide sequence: TGTGCCAGCAGATCGGGACAGGGGGACGAGCAGTACTTC.